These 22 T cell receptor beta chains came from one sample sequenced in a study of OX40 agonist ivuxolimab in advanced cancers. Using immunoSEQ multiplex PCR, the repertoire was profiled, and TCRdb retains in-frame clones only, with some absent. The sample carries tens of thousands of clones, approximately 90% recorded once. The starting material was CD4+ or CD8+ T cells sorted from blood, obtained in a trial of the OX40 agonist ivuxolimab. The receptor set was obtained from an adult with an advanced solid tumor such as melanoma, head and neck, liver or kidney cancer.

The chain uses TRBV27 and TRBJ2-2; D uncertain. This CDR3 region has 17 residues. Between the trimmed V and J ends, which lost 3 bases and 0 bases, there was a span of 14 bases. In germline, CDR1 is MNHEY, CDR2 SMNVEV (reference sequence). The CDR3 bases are TGTGCCAGCAGTTTCACGACGGTAATCGCGAACACCGGGGAGCTGTTTTTT. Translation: CASSFTTVIANTGELFF.

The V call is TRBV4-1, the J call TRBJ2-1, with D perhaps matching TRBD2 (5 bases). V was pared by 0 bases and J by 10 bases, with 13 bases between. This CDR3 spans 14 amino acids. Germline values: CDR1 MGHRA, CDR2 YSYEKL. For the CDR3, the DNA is TGCGCCAGCAGCCAAGATGGACGGGGATGGGAGCAGTTCTTC. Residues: CASSQDGRGWEQFF.

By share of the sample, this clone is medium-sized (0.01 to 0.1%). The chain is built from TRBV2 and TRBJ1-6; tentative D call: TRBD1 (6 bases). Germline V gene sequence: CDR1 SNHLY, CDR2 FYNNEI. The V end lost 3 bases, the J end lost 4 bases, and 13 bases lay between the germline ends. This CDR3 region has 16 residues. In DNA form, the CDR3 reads TGTGCCAGCAGTGACGGGGGGGCTACGTATAATTCACCCCTCCACTTT. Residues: CASSDGGATYNSPLHF.

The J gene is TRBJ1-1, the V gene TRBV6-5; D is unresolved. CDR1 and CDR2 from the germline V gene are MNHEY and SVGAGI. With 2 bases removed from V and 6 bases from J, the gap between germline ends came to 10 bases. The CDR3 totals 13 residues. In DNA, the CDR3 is TGTGCCAGCAGTTACCGGTCGGGTGCTGAAGCTTTCTTT. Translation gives CASSYRSGAEAFF.

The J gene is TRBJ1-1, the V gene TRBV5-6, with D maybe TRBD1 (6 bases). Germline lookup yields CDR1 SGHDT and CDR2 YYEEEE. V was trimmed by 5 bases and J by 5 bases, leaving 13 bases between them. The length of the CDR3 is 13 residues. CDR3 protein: CASSFTQGTEAFF. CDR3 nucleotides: TGTGCCAGCAGTTTTACACAGGGAACTGAAGCTTTCTTT.

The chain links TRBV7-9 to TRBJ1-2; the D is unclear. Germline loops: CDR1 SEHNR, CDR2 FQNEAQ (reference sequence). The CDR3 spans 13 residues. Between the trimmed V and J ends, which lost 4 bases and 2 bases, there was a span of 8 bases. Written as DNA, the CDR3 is TGTGCCAGCAGCTATTCGACAAACTATGGCTACACCTTC. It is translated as CASSYSTNYGYTF.

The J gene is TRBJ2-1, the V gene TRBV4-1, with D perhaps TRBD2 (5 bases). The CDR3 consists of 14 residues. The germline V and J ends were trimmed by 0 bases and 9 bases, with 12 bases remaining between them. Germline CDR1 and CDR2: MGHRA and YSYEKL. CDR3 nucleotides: TGCGCCAGCAGCCAAGATCGATCTGGAGGTGAGCAGTTCTTC. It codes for CASSQDRSGGEQFF.

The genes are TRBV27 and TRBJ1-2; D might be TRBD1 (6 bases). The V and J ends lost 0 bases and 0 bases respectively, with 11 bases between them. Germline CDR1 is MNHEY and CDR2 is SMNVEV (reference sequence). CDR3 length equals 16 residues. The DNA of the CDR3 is TGTGCCAGCAGTTTATCTACAGGGTCAACTAACTATGGCTACACCTTC. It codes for CASSLSTGSTNYGYTF.

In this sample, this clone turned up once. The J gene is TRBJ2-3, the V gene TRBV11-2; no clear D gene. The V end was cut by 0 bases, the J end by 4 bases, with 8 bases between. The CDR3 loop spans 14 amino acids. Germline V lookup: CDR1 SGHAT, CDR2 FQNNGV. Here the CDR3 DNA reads TGTGCCAGCAGCTTAGATCAGGAGCCAGATACGCAGTATTTT. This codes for CASSLDQEPDTQYF. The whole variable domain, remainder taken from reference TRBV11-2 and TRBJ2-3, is EAGVAQSPRYKIIEKRQSVAFWCNPISGHATLYWYQQILGQGPKLLIQFQNNGVVDDSQLPKDRFSAERLKGVDSTLKIQPAKLEDSAVYLCASSLDQEPDTQYFGPGTRLTVL.

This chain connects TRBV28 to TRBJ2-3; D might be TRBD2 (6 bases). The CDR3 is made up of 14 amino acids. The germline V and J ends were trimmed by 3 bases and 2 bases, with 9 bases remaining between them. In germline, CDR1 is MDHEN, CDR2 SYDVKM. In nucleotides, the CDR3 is TGTGCCAGCAGTTTCCGGGGGTCCACAGATACGCAGTATTTT. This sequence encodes CASSFRGSTDTQYF. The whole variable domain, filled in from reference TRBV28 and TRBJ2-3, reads DVKVTQSSRYLVKRTGEKVFLECVQDMDHENMFWYRQDPGLGLRLIYFSYDVKMKEKGDIPEGYSVSREKKERFSLILESASTNQTSMYLCASSFRGSTDTQYFGPGTRLTVL.

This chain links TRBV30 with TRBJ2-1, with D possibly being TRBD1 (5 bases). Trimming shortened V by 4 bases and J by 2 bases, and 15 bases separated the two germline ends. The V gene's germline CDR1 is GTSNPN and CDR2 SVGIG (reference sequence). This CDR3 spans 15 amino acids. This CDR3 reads CAWTGRAYTYNEQFF. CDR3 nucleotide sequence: TGTGCCTGGACCGGCAGGGCCTACACCTACAATGAGCAGTTCTTC.

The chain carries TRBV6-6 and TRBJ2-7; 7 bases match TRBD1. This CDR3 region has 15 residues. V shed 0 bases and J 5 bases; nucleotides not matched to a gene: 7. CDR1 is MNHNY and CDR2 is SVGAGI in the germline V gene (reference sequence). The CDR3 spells CASSYSNRDRDEQYF. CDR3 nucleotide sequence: TGTGCCAGCAGTTACTCGAATAGGGACAGAGACGAGCAGTACTTC.

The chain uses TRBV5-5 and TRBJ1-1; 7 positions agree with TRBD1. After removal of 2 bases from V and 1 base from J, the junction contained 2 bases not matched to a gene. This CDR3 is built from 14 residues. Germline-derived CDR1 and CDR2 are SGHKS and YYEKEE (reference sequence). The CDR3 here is CASSFGTENTEAFF. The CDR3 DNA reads TGTGCCAGCAGCTTTGGGACAGAGAACACTGAAGCTTTCTTT.

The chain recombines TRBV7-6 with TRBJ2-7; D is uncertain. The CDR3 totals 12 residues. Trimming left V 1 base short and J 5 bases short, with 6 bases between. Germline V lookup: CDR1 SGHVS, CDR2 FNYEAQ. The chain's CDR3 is CASSLEGNEQYF. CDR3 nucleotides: TGTGCCAGCAGCTTAGAAGGGAACGAGCAGTACTTC.

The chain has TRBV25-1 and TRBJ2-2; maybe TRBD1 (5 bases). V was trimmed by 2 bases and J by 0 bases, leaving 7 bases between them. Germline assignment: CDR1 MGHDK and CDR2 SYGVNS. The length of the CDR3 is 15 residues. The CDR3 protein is CASSETGSNTGELFF. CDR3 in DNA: TGTGCCAGCAGTGAAACAGGATCGAACACCGGGGAGCTGTTTTTT.

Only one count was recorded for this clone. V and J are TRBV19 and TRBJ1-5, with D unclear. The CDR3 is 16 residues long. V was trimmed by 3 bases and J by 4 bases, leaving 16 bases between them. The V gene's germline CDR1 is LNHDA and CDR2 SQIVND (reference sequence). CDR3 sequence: CASSIHLGDPNQPQHF. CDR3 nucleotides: TGTGCCAGTAGTATCCACTTGGGAGACCCAAATCAGCCCCAGCATTTT.

The CDR3 sequence is CASSSIPSGGLNEQFF. The CDR3, as DNA: TGTGCCAGCAGCTCAATCCCTAGCGGGGGGCTTAATGAGCAGTTCTTC. The genes are TRBV5-5 and TRBJ2-1, with 11 bases that match TRBD2. With 3 bases clipped from V and 7 bases from J, the junction kept 9 bases outside the gene matches. CDR3 length: 16 amino acids. CDR1 is SGHKS and CDR2 is YYEKEE in the germline V gene (reference sequence).

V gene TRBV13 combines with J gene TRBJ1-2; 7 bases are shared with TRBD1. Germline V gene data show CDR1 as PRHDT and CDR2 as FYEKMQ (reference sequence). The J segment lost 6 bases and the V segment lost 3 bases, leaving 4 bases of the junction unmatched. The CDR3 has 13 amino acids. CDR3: CASSLRGGDGYTF. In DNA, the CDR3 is TGTGCCAGCAGCTTGAGAGGGGGCGATGGCTACACCTTC.

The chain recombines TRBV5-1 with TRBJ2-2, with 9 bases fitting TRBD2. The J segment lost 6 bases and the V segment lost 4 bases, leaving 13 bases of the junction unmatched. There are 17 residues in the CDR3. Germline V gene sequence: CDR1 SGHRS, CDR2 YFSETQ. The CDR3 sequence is CASSPFAGGQIAGELFF. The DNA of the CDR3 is TGCGCCAGCAGCCCCTTCGCGGGGGGGCAAATCGCCGGGGAGCTGTTTTTT.

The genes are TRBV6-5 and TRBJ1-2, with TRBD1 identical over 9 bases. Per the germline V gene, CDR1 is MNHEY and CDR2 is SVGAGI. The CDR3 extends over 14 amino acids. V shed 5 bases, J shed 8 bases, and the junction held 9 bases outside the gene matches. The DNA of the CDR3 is TGTGCCAGCAGTAACCCGGGACAGGGTACGGGCTACACCTTC. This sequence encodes CASSNPGQGTGYTF.

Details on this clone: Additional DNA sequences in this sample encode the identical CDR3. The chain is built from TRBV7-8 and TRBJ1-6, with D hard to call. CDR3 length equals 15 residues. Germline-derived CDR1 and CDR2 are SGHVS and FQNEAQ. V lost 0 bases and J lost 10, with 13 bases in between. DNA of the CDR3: TGTGCCAGCAGCTTAGCGGGAGGGAGCAAGTCACCCCTCCACTTT. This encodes CASSLAGGSKSPLHF.

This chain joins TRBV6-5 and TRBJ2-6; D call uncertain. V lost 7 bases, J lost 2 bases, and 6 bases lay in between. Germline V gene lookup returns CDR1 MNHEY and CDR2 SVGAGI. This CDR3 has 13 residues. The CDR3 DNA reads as TGTGCCAGCAAGGTGGCTGGGGCCAACGTCCTGACTTTC. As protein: CASKVAGANVLTF.